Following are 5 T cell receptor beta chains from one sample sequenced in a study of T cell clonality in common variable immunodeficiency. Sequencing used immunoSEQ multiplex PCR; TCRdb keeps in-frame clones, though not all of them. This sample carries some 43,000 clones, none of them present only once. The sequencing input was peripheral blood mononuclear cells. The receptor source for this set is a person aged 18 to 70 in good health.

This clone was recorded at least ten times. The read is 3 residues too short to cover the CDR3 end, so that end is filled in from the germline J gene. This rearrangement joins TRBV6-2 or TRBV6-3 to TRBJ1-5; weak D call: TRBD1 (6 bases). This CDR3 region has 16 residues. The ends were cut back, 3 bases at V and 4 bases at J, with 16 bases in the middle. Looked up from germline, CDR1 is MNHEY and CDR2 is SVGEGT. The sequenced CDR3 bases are TGTGCCAGCAGTTATACTTACAGGGAACTTAATCAGCCC. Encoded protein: CASSYTYRELNQP. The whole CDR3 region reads CASSYTYRELNQPQHF.

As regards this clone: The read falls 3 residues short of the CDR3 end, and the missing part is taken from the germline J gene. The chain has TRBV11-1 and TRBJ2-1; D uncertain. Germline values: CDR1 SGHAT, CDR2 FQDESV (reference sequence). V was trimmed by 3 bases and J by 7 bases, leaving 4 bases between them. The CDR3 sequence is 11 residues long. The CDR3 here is CASSFLNEQFF. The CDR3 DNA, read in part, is TGTGCCAGCAGCTTCTTGAATGAG. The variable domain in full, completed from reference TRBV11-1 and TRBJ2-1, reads EAEVAQSPRYKITEKSQAVAFWCDPISGHATLYWYRQILGQGPELLVQFQDESVVDDSQLPKDRFSAERLKGVDSTLKIQPAELGDSAMYLCASSFLNEQFFGPGTRLTVL.

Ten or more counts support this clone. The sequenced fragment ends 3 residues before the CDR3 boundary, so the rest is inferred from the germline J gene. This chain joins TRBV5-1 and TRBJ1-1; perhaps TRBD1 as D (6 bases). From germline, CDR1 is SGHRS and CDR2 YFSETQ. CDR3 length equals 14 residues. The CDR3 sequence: CASSPSGTTGGAFF. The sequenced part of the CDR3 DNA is TGCGCCAGCAGCCCCTCCGGGACAACGGGCGGA.

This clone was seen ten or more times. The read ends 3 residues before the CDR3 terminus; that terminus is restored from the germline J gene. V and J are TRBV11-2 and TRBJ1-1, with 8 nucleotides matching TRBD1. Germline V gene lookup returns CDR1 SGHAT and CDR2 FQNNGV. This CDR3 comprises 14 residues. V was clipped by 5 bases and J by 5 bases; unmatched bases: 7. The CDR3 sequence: CASSNDRGGTEAFF. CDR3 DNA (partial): TGTGCCAGCAGCAACGACAGGGGAGGTACTGAA.

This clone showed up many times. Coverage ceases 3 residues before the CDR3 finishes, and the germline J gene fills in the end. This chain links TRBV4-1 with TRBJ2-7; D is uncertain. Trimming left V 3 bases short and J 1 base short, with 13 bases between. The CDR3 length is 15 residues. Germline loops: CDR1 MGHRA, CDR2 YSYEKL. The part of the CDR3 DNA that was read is TGCGCCAGCAGCCAGACAACCGGTGGATCCTACGAG. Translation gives CASSQTTGGSYE. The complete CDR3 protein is CASSQTTGGSYEQYF.